This T cell receptor beta chain stems from a study of radiotherapy plus CTLA-4 blockade in lung cancer. Trimming took 8 bases from V and 0 from J, leaving 8 bases between them. The CDR3 totals 13 residues. From germline, CDR1 is MNHEY and CDR2 SMNVEV (reference sequence). Libraries were prepared by immunoSEQ multiplex PCR; TCRdb keeps only in-frame clonotypes and omits some of them. The sample has about 98,000 clones, around 83% seen once. The V call is TRBV27, the J call TRBJ2-1; the D is unclear. The TCR comes from a human donor with non-small cell lung cancer who had a partial response to radiotherapy plus ipilimumab. Specimen: peripheral blood, collected from a patient treated with radiotherapy plus ipilimumab. CDR3 nucleotide sequence: TGTGCCAGCGCCCGGAGCTCCTACAATGAGCAGTTCTTC. The encoded protein is CASARSSYNEQFF.